The T cell receptor beta chain under discussion was sequenced for a study of regulatory T cells in long-lasting Graves disease. As to time point: newly diagnosed GD, antithyroid drugs for less than 3 months. From RNA extracted from PBMCs, the TCR library was made. Germline CDR1 and CDR2: DFQATT and SNEGSKA (reference sequence). The CDR3 is made up of 14 amino acids. The V end was cut by 2 bases, the J end by 5 bases, with 16 bases between. Both iRepertoire HTBI primers and Arm-PCR of CDR3 regions were used to build the TCR beta libraries. TCRdb independently ran MiXCR on the multiplex PCR reads; one entry per CDR3 protein. The sample has about 540,000 distinct CDR3 sequences; approximately 12% are singletons. The same data also went into a second study, on T cells in Graves' hyperthyroidism and ophthalmopathy.

The gene calls are TRBV20-1 and TRBJ2-7; D remains ambiguous. The clonotype was recovered from a man younger than 40 with Graves disease. Specimen: peripheral blood mononuclear cells (PBMCs), collected at new diagnosis, from a patient treated with antithyroid drugs. CDR3 DNA: TGCAGTGCTAGACACCCAATCTACATAGACGAGCAGTACTTC. Encoded protein: CSARHPIYIDEQYF.